This T cell receptor (beta chain) comes out of a study of T cell responses to AZD1222 COVID-19 vaccine. Whole-study results and caveats: There were mostly white British donors and more females than males, and clonal diversity was possibly underestimated. Spike-specific TCR breadth rose after two AZD1222 doses, and depth rose as well.

This CDR3 has 14 residues. In germline, CDR1 is SGHNT, CDR2 YYREEE (reference sequence). Trimming cost V 3 bases and J 6 bases, with 16 bases left between them. Measured with immunoSEQ multiplex PCR; TCRdb has only the in-frame clones, and not every one. The sample lists 130,000 or so clones; 85% to 90% were seen once. A note on this clone: The antigen remains undetermined.

This chain links TRBV5-4 with TRBJ2-7, with unresolved D. Material: peripheral blood, obtained on day 0 of AZD1222 vaccination. The receptor's source is an adult in good health. The CDR3 nucleotides are TGTGCCAGCAGCTATACCGGAACGCTGGCCGAGCAGTACTTC. It yields the protein CASSYTGTLAEQYF.